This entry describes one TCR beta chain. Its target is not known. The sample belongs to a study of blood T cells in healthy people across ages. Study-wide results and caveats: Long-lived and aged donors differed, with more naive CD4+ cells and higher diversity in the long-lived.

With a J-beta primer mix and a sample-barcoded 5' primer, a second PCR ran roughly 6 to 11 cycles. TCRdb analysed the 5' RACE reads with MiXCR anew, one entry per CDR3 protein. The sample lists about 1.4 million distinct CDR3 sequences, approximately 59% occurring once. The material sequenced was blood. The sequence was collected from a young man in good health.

The CDR3 reads CATRGTTHYEQYF. Here the CDR3 DNA reads TGTGCCACCCGGGGGACCACCCACTACGAGCAGTACTTC. This chain links TRBV21-1 with TRBJ2-5; whether TRBD1, the table's D call, matches the DNA was not checked. The closer fit of TRBJ2-7 to the DNA end suggests the J call may be wrong. TRBV21-1 is shown as a pseudogene. The CDR3 runs 13 residues.